This T cell receptor (beta chain) was recorded in a study of naive and memory T cell subsets. The beta constant-region primer was an equimolar mix of two oligonucleotides covering TRBC1 and TRBC2. Nested alpha and beta constant-region primers with the SP2 primer drove four PCR rounds on ligated cDNA. TCRdb redid the calling of the UMI-ligation and nested PCR reads with MiXCR, one entry per CDR3 protein. The sample holds over 130,000 distinct CDR3 sequences, around 21% seen once. Study observations and caveats: Especially in CD8 cells, naive repertoires contained a few larger clonotypes, possibly CD45RA-re-expressing memory cells. Naive and memory subsets had different power law exponents for TCR abundance.

Points on this clonotype: Its antigen is not known.

Alpha and beta libraries were amplified separately from the second PCR onward. Cells stained for CD3, CD4, CD8, CD45RA and CD27 were sorted into four subsets. Looked up from germline, CDR1 is SGHAT and CDR2 is FQNNGV. V was trimmed by 1 base and J by 0 bases, leaving 9 bases between them. The CDR3 loop spans 16 amino acids. The chain combines TRBV11-2 with TRBJ2-2, with a tentative D call TRBD1 (6 bases). The source of this sequence is a human donor in good health. Sample: naive CD8+ T cells from blood. The CDR3 loop is CASSLAWTANTGELFF. The CDR3 coding sequence is TGTGCCAGCAGCTTAGCCTGGACAGCGAACACCGGGGAGCTGTTTTTT.